The 23 T cell receptor beta chains below all came from one sample that was sequenced in a study of PD-L1 blockade in urothelial cancer. The protocol was immunoSEQ multiplex PCR, while the TCRdb copy is restricted to in-frame clones and leaves out a portion. The sample contains 25,000 to 35,000 clones, about 89% of which appear only once. This specimen was PBMCs, taken around atezolizumab (anti-PD-L1) treatment. The origin of the receptors is a man aged 45-65 years with urothelial cancer.

This chain uses TRBV6-6 with TRBJ2-3; D might be TRBD2 (6 bases). From germline, CDR1 is MNHNY and CDR2 SVGAGI (reference sequence). Trimming took off 7 bases at V and 0 bases at J, with 14 bases between the two ends. The CDR3 has 15 amino acids. The DNA of the CDR3 is TGTGCCAGCACCACGGGCGGGGTTAGCACAGATACGCAGTATTTT. This encodes CASTTGGVSTDTQYF.

The chain uses TRBV15 and TRBJ2-7, with D possibly matching TRBD1 (5 bases). This CDR3 is 13 amino acids long. Deletions cut 5 bases from V and 2 bases from J, with 10 bases between. Germline-derived CDR1 and CDR2 are LNHNV and YYDKDF (reference sequence). The CDR3 DNA reads TGTGCCACCAGCGACAGACAAACCTACGAGCAGTACTTC. Translated: CATSDRQTYEQYF.

This clone was recorded only once. The chain joins TRBV4-3 to TRBJ2-3, with 7 bases identical to TRBD2. Germline loops: CDR1 LGHNA, CDR2 YSLEER. The CDR3 is 16 amino acids. V gave up 3 bases and J gave up 0 bases; unmatched junction bases: 6. In DNA form, the CDR3 reads TGCGCCAGCAGCCATGGGACTACTCCTAGCACAGATACGCAGTATTTT. This codes for CASSHGTTPSTDTQYF.

This chain uses TRBV9 with TRBJ2-2, with 9 bases identical to TRBD2. Germline trimming cut 1 base from V and 4 bases from J; bases unmatched to any gene: 5. Germline values: CDR1 SGDLS, CDR2 YYNGEE. CDR3 length: 16 residues. The CDR3 DNA reads TGTGCCAGCAGCGTACGAGCGGGAGGCCCCACCGGGGAGCTGTTTTTT. As protein: CASSVRAGGPTGELFF.

CDR3 residues: CAIRTGAPGELFF. Here the CDR3 DNA reads TGTGCCATACGGACAGGGGCTCCCGGGGAGCTGTTTTTT. This chain uses TRBV10-3 with TRBJ2-2, with 9 nucleotides matching TRBD1. Trimming cost V 9 bases and J 6 bases; bases outside gene matches: 5. The CDR3 covers 13 residues. Germline V lookup: CDR1 ENHRY, CDR2 SYGVKD.

The rearrangement uses TRBV4-1 and TRBJ1-1, with D hard to call. V was shortened by 0 bases and J by 5 bases, with 13 bases between the two germline ends. CDR1 is MGHRA, CDR2 YSYEKL, per germline. The CDR3 runs 15 residues. The CDR3 sequence: CASSQERVGKTEAFF. The CDR3 DNA follows: TGCGCCAGCAGCCAAGAAAGGGTCGGGAAGACTGAAGCTTTCTTT.

This chain joins TRBV10-1 and TRBJ1-1; D gene uncertain. The CDR3 length is 13 residues. Trimming shortened V by 7 bases and J by 0 bases, and 9 bases separated the two germline ends. Germline CDR1 and CDR2: WNHNN and SYGVQD (reference sequence). The CDR3 spells CASTASMNTEAFF. The CDR3 bases are TGCGCCAGCACCGCCAGTATGAACACTGAAGCTTTCTTT.

The chain carries TRBV5-1 and TRBJ2-7, with a tentative D call TRBD1 (6 bases). The CDR3 totals 15 residues. V was pared by 3 bases and J by 4 bases, with 17 bases between. Germline V gene sequence: CDR1 SGHRS, CDR2 YFSETQ. The CDR3 spells CASSWTPDQGYEQYF. For the CDR3, the DNA is TGCGCCAGCAGCTGGACACCTGATCAGGGGTACGAGCAGTACTTC.

The chain joins TRBV29-1 to TRBJ1-4; 8 bases match TRBD1. The ends lost 4 bases at V and 4 bases at J; junction bases unmatched: 11. Germline CDR1 and CDR2: SQVTM and ANQGSEA. The CDR3 is 16 amino acids. The CDR3 here is CSVGHGQGGDNEKLFF. The DNA of the CDR3 is TGCAGCGTTGGGCACGGACAGGGAGGGGATAATGAAAAACTGTTTTTT.

This clone came up a few times. This chain links TRBV7-8 with TRBJ2-7, with 10 positions matching TRBD1. V lost 5 bases and J lost 2; bases outside the gene matches: 3. This CDR3 has 14 amino acids. Germline V gives CDR1 SGHVS, CDR2 FQNEAQ. CDR3 DNA sequence: TGTGCCAGCAGCCCCGGGACAGGGGCCTACGAGCAGTACTTC. It codes for CASSPGTGAYEQYF.

The V call is TRBV7-2, the J call TRBJ2-7, with 9 bases aligning to TRBD1. Germline CDR1 and CDR2: SGHTA and FQGNSA. The CDR3 is made up of 15 amino acids. With 5 bases clipped from V and 3 bases from J, the junction kept 8 bases outside the gene matches. In DNA, the CDR3 is TGTGCCAGCAGCCTCCAGGGACAGGGATACTACGAGCAGTACTTC. Protein product: CASSLQGQGYYEQYF.

V is TRBV27 and J is TRBJ1-2, with 8 bases matching TRBD1. CDR1 and CDR2 from the germline V gene are MNHEY and SMNVEV (reference sequence). The CDR3 sequence is 15 residues long. V lost 8 bases, J lost 0 bases, and 8 bases stayed unmatched. CDR3 region: CASRGQAISNYGYTF. The CDR3 region has the DNA TGTGCCAGCCGGGGACAGGCGATCTCTAACTATGGCTACACCTTC.

This clone was detected only once. The chain joins TRBV5-1 to TRBJ2-1; 10 bases map to TRBD1. This CDR3 is 14 amino acids long. V was pared by 2 bases and J by 6 bases, with 2 bases of the junction left unmatched. The germline gives CDR1 SGHRS, CDR2 YFSETQ. Here the CDR3 reads CASSFRDRGNEQFF. The CDR3 DNA sequence: TGCGCCAGCAGCTTTCGGGACAGGGGCAATGAGCAGTTCTTC.

This chain links TRBV10-1 with TRBJ2-1; D gene uncertain. Trimming cost V 0 bases and J 6 bases, with 18 bases left between them. CDR1 and CDR2 (germline): WNHNN, SYGVQD (reference sequence). The CDR3 is 17 residues long. The CDR3 protein is CASSESGVSGLGNEQFF. The CDR3 nucleotides read TGCGCCAGCAGTGAGTCCGGCGTGTCAGGTCTTGGCAATGAGCAGTTCTTC.

The chain employs TRBV25-1 and TRBJ2-7; 7 bases fit TRBD1. In germline, CDR1 is MGHDK, CDR2 SYGVNS. The CDR3 is 13 amino acids. V lost 5 bases, J lost 3 bases, and 4 bases stayed unmatched. The CDR3 here is CASSSSGGYEQYF. Here the CDR3 DNA reads TGTGCCAGCAGTTCTTCAGGGGGCTACGAGCAGTACTTC.

The chain employs TRBV5-6 and TRBJ1-5; 9 bases agree with TRBD1. The CDR3 runs 14 residues. Germline CDR1 is SGHDT and CDR2 is YYEEEE. V lost 4 bases and J lost 4; bases outside the gene matches: 3. Here the CDR3 reads CASSMGQGNQPQHF. The CDR3 DNA is TGTGCCAGCAGCATGGGACAGGGAAATCAGCCCCAGCATTTT.

The CDR3 protein is CASSASGRGADTQYF. For the CDR3, the DNA is TGTGCCAGCAGCGCAAGCGGGAGAGGGGCAGATACGCAGTATTTT. The chain combines TRBV9 with TRBJ2-3, with 8 bases identical to TRBD2. CDR1 and CDR2 (germline): SGDLS, YYNGEE. V shed 3 bases and J 4 bases; nucleotides not matched to a gene: 7. The CDR3 extends over 15 amino acids.

The gene calls are TRBV18 and TRBJ2-5, with 11 bases aligning to TRBD2. V shed 3 bases, J shed 2 bases, and the junction held 5 bases outside the gene matches. Germline CDR1 KGHSH, CDR2 LQKENI. This CDR3 is built from 16 residues. The CDR3 DNA follows: TGTGCCAGCTCACCTTCTCTAGCGGGAGGACAAGAGACCCAGTACTTC. Encoded protein: CASSPSLAGGQETQYF.

This rearrangement joins TRBV27 to TRBJ2-2; D is possibly TRBD2 (5 bases). Germline V CDR1 and CDR2: MNHEY, SMNVEV (reference sequence). V shed 3 bases and J shed 6 bases, with 14 bases lying between them. CDR3 length: 15 amino acids. The CDR3 sequence is CASSFLPSSPGELFF. The CDR3 DNA reads as TGTGCCAGCAGTTTTCTTCCTAGCTCGCCCGGGGAGCTGTTTTTT.

The chain has TRBV4-1 and TRBJ2-7; 7 nucleotides align to TRBD1. V lost 0 bases, J lost 7 bases, and 12 bases stayed unmatched. Germline values: CDR1 MGHRA, CDR2 YSYEKL. The CDR3 covers 16 residues. CDR3 amino acids: CASSQDHTTRGQEQYF. CDR3 DNA: TGCGCCAGCAGCCAAGACCACACCACTAGGGGGCAGGAGCAGTACTTC.

This rearrangement joins TRBV29-1 to TRBJ2-2; 12 bases fit TRBD2. The CDR3 is made up of 14 amino acids. Germline V gene lookup returns CDR1 SQVTM and CDR2 ANQGSEA. DNA of the CDR3: TGCAGTTCTAGCGGGAGGGTTGGCACCGGGGAGCTGTTTTTT. It encodes CSSSGRVGTGELFF.

V usage is TRBV7-7 and J usage is TRBJ2-3, with D uncertain. Trimming took 1 base from V and 3 from J, leaving 11 bases between them. The CDR3 is 15 amino acids. Germline values: CDR1 SSHAT, CDR2 FNYEAQ (reference sequence). CDR3 nucleotides: TGTGCCAGCAGCTTAGTAGCCAGTCCTACAGATACGCAGTATTTT. Translation: CASSLVASPTDTQYF.

The chain recombines TRBV10-3 with TRBJ2-7; D unclear. Trimming removed 3 bases at V and 6 bases at J, with 6 bases between. The CDR3 is 11 amino acids. Germline values: CDR1 ENHRY, CDR2 SYGVKD. Written as DNA, the CDR3 is TGTGCCATCAGTGAAGTTAGCGAGCAGTACTTC. Amino acids: CAISEVSEQYF.